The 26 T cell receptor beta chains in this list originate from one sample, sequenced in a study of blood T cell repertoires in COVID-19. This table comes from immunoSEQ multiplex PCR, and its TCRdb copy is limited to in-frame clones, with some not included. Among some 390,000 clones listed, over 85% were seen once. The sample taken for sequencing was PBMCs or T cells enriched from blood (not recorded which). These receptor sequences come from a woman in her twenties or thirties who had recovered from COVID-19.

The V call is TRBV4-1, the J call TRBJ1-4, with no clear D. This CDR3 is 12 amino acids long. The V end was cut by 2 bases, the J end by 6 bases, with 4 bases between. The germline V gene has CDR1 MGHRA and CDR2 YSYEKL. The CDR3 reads CASSQPYEKLFF. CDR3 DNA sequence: TGCGCCAGCAGCCAACCGTATGAAAAACTGTTTTTT.

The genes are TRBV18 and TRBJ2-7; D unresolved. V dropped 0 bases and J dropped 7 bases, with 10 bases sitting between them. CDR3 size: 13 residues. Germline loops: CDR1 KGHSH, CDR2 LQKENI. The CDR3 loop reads CASSPPSTQEQYF. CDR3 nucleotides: TGTGCCAGCTCACCACCTAGCACCCAGGAGCAGTACTTC.

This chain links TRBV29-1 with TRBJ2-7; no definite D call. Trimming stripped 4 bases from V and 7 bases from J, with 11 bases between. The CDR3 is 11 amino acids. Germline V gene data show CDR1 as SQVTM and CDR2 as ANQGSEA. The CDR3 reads CSVAISSEQYF. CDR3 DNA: TGCAGCGTTGCTATCTCATCTGAGCAGTACTTC.

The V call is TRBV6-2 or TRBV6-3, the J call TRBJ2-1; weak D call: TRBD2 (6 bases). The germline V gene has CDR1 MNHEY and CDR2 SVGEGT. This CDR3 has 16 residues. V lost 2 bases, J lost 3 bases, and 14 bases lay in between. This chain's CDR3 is CASSYEAGTLYNEQFF. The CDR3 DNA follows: TGTGCCAGCAGTTACGAGGCGGGGACCCTCTACAATGAGCAGTTCTTC.

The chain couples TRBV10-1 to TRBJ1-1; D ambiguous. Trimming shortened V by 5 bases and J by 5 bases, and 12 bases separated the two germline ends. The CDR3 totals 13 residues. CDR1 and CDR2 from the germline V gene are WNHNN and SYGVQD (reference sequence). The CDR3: CASSPHIATEAFF. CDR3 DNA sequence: TGCGCCAGCAGTCCACATATAGCTACTGAAGCTTTCTTT.

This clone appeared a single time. This chain's CDR3 is CASSRAAGALLYGYTF. CDR3 DNA: TGTGCCAGCAGCCGGGCGGCAGGGGCCCTCCTCTATGGCTACACCTTC. The genes are TRBV14 and TRBJ1-2; D may be TRBD1 (6 bases). CDR1 and CDR2 (germline): SGHDN, FVKESK. The CDR3 is 16 amino acids. V lost 4 bases and J lost 4, with 19 bases in between.

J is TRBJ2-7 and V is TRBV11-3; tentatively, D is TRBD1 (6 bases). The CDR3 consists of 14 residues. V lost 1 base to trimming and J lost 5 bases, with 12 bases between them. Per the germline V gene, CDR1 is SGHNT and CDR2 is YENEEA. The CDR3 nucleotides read TGTGCCAGCAGCTTAGGATCCAGGGACAACGAGCAGTACTTC. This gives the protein CASSLGSRDNEQYF.

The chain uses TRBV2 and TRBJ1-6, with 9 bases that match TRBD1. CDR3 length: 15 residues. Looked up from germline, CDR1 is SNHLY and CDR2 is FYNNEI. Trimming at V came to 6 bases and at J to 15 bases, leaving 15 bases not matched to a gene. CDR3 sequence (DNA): TGTGCCAGCAGAGGACTCCGGGACAGGGAGCGGCGCCTCCACTTT. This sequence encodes CASRGLRDRERRLHF.

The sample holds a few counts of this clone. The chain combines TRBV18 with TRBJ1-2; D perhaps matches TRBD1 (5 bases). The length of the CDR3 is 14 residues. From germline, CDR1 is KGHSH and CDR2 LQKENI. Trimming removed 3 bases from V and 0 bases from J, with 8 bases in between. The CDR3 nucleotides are TGTGCCAGCTCACCGGGGGGTTCTAACTATGGCTACACCTTC. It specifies CASSPGGSNYGYTF.

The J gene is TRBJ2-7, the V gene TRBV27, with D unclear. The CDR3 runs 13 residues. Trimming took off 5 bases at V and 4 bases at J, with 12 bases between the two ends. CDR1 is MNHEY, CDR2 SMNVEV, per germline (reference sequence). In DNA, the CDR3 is TGTGCCAGCAGTCCCTCGGGTCCGTACGAGCAGTACTTC. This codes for CASSPSGPYEQYF.

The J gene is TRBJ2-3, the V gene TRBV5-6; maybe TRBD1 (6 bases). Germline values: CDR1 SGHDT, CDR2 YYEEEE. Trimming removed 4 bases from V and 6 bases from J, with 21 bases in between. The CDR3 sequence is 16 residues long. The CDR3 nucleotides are TGTGCCAGCAGCGTAGTCCCGGGACAAGGGGTGGATACGCAGTATTTT. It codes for CASSVVPGQGVDTQYF.

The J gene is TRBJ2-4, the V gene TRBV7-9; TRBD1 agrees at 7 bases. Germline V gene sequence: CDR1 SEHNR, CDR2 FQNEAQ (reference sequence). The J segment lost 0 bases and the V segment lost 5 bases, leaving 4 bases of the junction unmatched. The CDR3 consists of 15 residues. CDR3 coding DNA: TGTGCCAGCAGCACGTCAGGGGGAGCCAAAAACATTCAGTACTTC. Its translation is CASSTSGGAKNIQYF.

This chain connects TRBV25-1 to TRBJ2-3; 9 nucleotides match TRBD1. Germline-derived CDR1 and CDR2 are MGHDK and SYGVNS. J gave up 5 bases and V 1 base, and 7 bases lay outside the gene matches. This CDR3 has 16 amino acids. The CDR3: CASSEWGQGREDTQYF. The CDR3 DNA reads TGTGCCAGCAGTGAATGGGGACAGGGACGAGAAGATACGCAGTATTTT.

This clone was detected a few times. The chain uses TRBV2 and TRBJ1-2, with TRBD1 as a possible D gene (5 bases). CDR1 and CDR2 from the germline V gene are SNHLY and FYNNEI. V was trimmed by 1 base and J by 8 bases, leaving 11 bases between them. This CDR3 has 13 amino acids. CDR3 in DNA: TGTGCCAGCAGTGAAGAGGGGCTTAGGGGCTACACCTTC. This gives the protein CASSEEGLRGYTF.

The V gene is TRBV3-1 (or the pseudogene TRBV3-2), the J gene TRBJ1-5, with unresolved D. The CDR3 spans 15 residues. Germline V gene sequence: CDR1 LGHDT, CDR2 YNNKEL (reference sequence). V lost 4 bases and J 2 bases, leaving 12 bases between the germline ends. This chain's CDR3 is CASSRGVQGNQPQHF. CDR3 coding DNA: TGTGCCAGCAGCCGGGGAGTGCAGGGCAATCAGCCCCAGCATTTT.

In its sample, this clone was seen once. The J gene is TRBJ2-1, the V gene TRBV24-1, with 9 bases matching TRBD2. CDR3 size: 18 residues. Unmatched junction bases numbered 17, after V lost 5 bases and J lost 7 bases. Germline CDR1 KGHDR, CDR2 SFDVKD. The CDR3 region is CATSAQGVLAGVENEQFF. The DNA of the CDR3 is TGTGCCACCAGTGCCCAGGGGGTGTTAGCGGGAGTTGAGAATGAGCAGTTCTTC.

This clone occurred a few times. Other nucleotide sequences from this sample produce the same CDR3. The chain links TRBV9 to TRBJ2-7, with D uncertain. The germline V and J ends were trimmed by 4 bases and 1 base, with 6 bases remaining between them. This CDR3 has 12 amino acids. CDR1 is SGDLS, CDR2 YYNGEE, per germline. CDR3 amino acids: CASSPPSYEQYF. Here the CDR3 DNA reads TGTGCCAGCAGCCCCCCGTCCTACGAGCAGTACTTC.

The CDR3 DNA follows: TGTGCCAGCAGCGGGATGACTAGCGGCATTCTATACAATGAGCAGTTCTTC. Translating gives CASSGMTSGILYNEQFF. The chain employs TRBV2 and TRBJ2-1, with 9 bases identical to TRBD2. Germline V CDR1 and CDR2: SNHLY, FYNNEI. Trimming took 6 bases from V and 4 from J; bases not matched to a gene: 13. The CDR3 covers 17 residues.

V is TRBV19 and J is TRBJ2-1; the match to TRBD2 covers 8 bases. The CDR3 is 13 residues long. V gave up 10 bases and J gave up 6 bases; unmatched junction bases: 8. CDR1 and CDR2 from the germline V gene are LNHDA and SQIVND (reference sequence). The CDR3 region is CATEAGATNEQFF. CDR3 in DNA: TGTGCCACCGAAGCGGGAGCCACCAATGAGCAGTTCTTC.

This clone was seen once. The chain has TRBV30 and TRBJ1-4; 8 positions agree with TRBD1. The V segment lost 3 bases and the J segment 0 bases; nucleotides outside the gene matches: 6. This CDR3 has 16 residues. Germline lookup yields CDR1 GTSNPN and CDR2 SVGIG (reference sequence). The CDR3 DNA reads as TGTGCCTGGAGCCGACAGGGGACTGCAACTAATGAAAAACTGTTTTTT. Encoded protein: CAWSRQGTATNEKLFF. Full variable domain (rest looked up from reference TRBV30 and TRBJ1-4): SQTIHQWPATLVQPVGSPLSLECTVEGTSNPNLYWYRQAAGRGLQLLFYSVGIGQISSEVPQNLSASRPQDRQFILSSKKLLLSDSGFYLCAWSRQGTATNEKLFFGSGTQLSVL.

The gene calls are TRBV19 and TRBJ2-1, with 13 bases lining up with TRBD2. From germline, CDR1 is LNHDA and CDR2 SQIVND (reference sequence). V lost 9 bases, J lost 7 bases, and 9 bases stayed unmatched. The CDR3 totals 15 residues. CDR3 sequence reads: CASRTSGRALNEQFF. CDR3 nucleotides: TGTGCCAGCAGAACTAGCGGGAGGGCGTTGAATGAGCAGTTCTTC.

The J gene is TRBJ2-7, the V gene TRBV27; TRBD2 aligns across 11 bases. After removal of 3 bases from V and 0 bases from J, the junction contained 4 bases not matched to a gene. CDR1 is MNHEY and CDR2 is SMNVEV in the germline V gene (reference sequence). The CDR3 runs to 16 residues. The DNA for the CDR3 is TGTGCCAGCAGTTTGGGACTAGCGGATAGCTCCTACGAGCAGTACTTC. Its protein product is CASSLGLADSSYEQYF.

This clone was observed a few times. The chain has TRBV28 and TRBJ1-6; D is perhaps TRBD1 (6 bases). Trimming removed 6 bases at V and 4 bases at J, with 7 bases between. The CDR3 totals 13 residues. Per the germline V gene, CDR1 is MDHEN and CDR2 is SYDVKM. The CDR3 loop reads CASRQGYNSPLHF. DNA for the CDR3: TGTGCCAGCAGGCAGGGGTATAATTCACCCCTCCACTTT. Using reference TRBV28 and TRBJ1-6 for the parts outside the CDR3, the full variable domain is DVKVTQSSRYLVKRTGEKVFLECVQDMDHENMFWYRQDPGLGLRLIYFSYDVKMKEKGDIPEGYSVSREKKERFSLILESASTNQTSMYLCASRQGYNSPLHFGNGTRLTVT.

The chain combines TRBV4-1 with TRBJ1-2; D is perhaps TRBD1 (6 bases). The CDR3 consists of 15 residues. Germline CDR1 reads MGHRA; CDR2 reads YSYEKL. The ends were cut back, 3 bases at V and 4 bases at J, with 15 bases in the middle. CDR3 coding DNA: TGCGCCAGCAGCCATAGCCAGGGGCTTAGCTATGGCTACACCTTC. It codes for CASSHSQGLSYGYTF.

The CDR3 coding sequence is TGTGCCAGCAGCGCCAGACGGACGACAGGGAAAGGCTATGGCTACACCTTC. The encoded protein is CASSARRTTGKGYGYTF. This chain uses TRBV11-2 with TRBJ1-2; 7 nucleotides agree with TRBD1. The junction had 16 bases not matched to a gene; V was cut back by 5 bases and J by 4 bases. In germline, CDR1 is SGHAT, CDR2 FQNNGV. The CDR3 spans 17 residues.

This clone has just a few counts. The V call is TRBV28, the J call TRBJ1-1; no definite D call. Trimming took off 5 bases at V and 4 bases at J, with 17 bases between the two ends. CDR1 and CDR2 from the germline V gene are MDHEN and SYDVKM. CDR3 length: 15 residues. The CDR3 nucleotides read TGTGCCAGCAGTGCGACTTCCGACGGAGGCACTGAAGCTTTCTTT. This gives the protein CASSATSDGGTEAFF.